This T cell receptor (beta chain) was captured in a study of T cells in Graves' hyperthyroidism and ophthalmopathy. Thyroid ultrasound, orbital computed tomography, clinical symptoms, and serum thyroxine and TRAb underpinned diagnoses. Findings of the study overall: Most expanded thyroid clonotypes above 0.001 recurred in blood. Before onset, by a median of 6.5 months, the model predicted ophthalmopathy.

Authors of the study amplified TCR beta CDR3 regions from RNA transcripts. The HTBI primer set was used in a first-round RT-PCR of the TCR CDR3. One entry per CDR3 protein, called by TCRdb with MiXCR from the multiplex PCR reads. The profile shows about 380,000 distinct CDR3 sequences, around an eighth of them singletons. The CDR3 has 13 amino acids. Germline lookup yields CDR1 SGHDT and CDR2 YYEEEE. V was cut by 4 bases and J by 7 bases, with 14 bases left in between. Note on this clonotype: Its matching antigen is unknown.

The receptor's source is a man younger than 40 with Graves' hyperthyroidism that later progressed to Graves' ophthalmopathy. This chain connects TRBV5-6 to TRBJ1-1, with unresolved D. The sequencing sample was made of blood. The CDR3 coding sequence is TGTGCCAGCAGCCCCCTTGGCAGCGATGAAGCTTTCTTT. Translated, it gives CASSPLGSDEAFF. Combining the CDR3 with reference TRBV5-6 and TRBJ1-1 gives the whole variable domain DAGVTQSPTHLIKTRGQQVTLRCSPKSGHDTVSWYQQALGQGPQFIFQYYEEEERQRGNFPDRFSGHQFPNYSSELNVNALLLGDSALYLCASSPLGSDEAFFGQGTRLTVV.